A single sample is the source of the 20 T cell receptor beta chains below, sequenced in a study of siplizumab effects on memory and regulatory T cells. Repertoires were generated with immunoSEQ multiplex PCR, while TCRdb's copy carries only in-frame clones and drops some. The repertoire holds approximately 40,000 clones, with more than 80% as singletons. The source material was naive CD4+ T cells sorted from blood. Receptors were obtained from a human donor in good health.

For the CDR3, the DNA is TGCGCCAGCAGCTTGTTATATGAGCAGTTCTTC. It encodes CASSLLYEQFF. The J gene is TRBJ2-1, the V gene TRBV5-1, with D unclear. The CDR3 contains 11 residues. Germline V gives CDR1 SGHRS, CDR2 YFSETQ. V was clipped by 1 base and J by 8 bases, with 4 bases between them. Supplemented by reference TRBV5-1 and TRBJ2-1, the full variable domain reads KAGVTQTPRYLIKTRGQQVTLSCSPISGHRSVSWYQQTPGQGLQFLFEYFSETQRNKGNFPGRFSGRQFSNSRSEMNVSTLELGDSALYLCASSLLYEQFFGPGTRLTVL.

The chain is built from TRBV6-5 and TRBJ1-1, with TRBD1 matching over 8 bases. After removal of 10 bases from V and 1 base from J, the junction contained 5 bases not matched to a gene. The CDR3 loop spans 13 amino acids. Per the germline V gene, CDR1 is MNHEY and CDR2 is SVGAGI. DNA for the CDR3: TGTGCCACAACCAGGGGGCAGAACACTGAAGCTTTCTTT. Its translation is CATTRGQNTEAFF.

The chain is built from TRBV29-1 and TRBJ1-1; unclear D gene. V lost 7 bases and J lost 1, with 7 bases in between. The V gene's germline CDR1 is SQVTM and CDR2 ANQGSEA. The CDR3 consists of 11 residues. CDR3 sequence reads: CSAAGNTEAFF. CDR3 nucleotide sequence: TGCAGCGCTGCAGGGAACACTGAAGCTTTCTTT.

The CDR3 sequence: CASGRQVPIEGEQYF. The CDR3 coding sequence is TGTGCCAGCGGAAGGCAGGTCCCCATCGAGGGCGAGCAGTACTTC. This sequence joins TRBV6-5 and TRBJ2-5; D might be TRBD2 (5 bases). The DNA end lines up better with TRBJ2-7; the J call may be wrong. Germline CDR1 MNHEY, CDR2 SVGAGI. This CDR3 spans 15 amino acids.

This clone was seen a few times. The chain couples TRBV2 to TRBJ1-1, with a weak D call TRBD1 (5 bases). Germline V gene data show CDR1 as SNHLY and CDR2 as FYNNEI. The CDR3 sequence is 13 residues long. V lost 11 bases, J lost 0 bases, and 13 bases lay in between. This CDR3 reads CAGLRELNTEAFF. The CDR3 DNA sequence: TGTGCCGGACTCAGGGAACTGAACACTGAAGCTTTCTTT.

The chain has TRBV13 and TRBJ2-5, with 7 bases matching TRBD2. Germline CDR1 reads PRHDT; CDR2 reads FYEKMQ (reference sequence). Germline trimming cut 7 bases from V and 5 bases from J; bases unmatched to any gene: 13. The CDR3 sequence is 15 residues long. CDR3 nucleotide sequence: TGTGCCAGCACCCCTCGGCGGGGGTGGGTTGAGACCCAGTACTTC. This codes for CASTPRRGWVETQYF. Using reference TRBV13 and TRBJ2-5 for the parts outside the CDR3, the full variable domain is AAGVIQSPRHLIKEKRETATLKCYPIPRHDTVYWYQQGPGQDPQFLISFYEKMQSDKGSIPDRFSAQQFSDYHSELNMSSLELGDSALYFCASTPRRGWVETQYFGPGTRLLVL.

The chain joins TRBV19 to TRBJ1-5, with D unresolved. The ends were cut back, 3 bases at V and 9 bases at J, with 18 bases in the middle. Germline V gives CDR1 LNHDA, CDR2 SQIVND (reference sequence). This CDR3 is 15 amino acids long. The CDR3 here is CASSIVETAARPQHF. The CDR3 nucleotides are TGTGCCAGTAGTATCGTGGAGACGGCCGCGCGGCCCCAGCATTTT.

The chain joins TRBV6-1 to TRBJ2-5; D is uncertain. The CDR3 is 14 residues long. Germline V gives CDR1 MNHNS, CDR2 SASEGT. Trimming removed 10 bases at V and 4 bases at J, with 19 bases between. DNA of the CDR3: TGTGCCACCCTAAACCCTTTTGGCGGAGAGACCCAGTACTTC. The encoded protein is CATLNPFGGETQYF.

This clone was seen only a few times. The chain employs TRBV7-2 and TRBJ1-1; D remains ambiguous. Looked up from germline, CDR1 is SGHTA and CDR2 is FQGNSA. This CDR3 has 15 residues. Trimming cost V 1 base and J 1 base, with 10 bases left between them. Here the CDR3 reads CASSLDPVPNTEAFF. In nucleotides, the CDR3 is TGTGCCAGCAGCTTAGATCCTGTTCCGAACACTGAAGCTTTCTTT.

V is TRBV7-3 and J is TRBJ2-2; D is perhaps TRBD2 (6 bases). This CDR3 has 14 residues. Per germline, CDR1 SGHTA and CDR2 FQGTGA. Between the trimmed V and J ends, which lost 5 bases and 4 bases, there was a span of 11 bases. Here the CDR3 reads CASSGAGSTGELFF. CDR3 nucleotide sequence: TGTGCCAGCAGCGGGGCCGGGAGCACCGGGGAGCTGTTTTTT. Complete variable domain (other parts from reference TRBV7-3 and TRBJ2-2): GAGVSQTPSNKVTEKGKYVELRCDPISGHTALYWYRQSLGQGPEFLIYFQGTGAADDSGLPNDRFFAVRPEGSVSTLKIQRTERGDSAVYLCASSGAGSTGELFFGEGSRLTVL.

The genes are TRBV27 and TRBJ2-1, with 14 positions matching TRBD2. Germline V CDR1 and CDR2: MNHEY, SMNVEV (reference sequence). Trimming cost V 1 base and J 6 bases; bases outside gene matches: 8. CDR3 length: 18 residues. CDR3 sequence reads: CASSLYRTSGRLGNEQFF. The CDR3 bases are TGTGCCAGCAGTTTATATCGGACTAGCGGGAGGTTGGGCAATGAGCAGTTCTTC.

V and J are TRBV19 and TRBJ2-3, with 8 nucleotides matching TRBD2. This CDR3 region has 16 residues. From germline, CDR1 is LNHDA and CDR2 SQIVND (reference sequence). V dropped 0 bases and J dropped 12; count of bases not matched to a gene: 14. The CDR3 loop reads CASSIDQDGGASDQYF. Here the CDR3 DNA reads TGTGCCAGTAGTATAGATCAGGACGGGGGGGCCTCTGATCAGTATTTT.

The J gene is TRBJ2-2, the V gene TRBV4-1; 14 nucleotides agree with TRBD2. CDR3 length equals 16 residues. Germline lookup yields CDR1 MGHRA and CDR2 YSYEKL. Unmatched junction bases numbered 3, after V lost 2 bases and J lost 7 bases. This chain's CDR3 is CASSQPGLAGGGELFF. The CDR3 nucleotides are TGCGCCAGCAGCCAACCCGGACTAGCGGGGGGCGGGGAGCTGTTTTTT.

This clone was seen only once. CDR3 in amino acids: CASTWDRVGEQYF. The CDR3 DNA reads TGTGCCAGCACCTGGGACAGGGTGGGCGAGCAGTACTTC. The chain joins TRBV6-1 to TRBJ2-7; 9 nucleotides agree with TRBD1. Germline V gene sequence: CDR1 MNHNS, CDR2 SASEGT. The CDR3 loop spans 13 amino acids. The V gene end was trimmed by 7 bases and the J gene end by 6 bases; junction bases not matched to a gene: 7.

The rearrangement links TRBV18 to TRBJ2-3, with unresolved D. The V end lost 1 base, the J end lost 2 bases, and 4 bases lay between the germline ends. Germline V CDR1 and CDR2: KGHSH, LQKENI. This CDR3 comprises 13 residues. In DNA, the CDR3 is TGTGCCAGCTCACCACTAGACACAGATACGCAGTATTTT. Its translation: CASSPLDTDTQYF.

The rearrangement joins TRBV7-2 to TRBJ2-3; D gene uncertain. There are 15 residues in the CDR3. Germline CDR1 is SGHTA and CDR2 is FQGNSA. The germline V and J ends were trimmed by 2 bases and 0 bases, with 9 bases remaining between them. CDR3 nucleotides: TGTGCCAGCAGCTTATCCGGTACTAGCACAGATACGCAGTATTTT. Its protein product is CASSLSGTSTDTQYF.

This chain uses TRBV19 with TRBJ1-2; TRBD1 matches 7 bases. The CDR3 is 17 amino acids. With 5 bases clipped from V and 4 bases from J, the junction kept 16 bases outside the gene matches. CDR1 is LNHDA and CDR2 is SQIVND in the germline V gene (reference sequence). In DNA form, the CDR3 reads TGTGCCAGTAGTTCTTCCCCGGGACAGAGGGGGCCCTATGGCTACACCTTC. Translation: CASSSSPGQRGPYGYTF.

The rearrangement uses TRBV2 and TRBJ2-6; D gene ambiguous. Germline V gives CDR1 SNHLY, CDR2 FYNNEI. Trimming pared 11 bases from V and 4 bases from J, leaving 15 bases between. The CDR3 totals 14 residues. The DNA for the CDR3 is TGTGCCGGCGCGTCACGGGCCGGGGCCAACGTCCTGACTTTC. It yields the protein CAGASRAGANVLTF.

The CDR3 bases are TGTGCCAGCAGCCGGCAAGGCCCATACGAGCAGTACTTC. This sequence encodes CASSRQGPYEQYF. The chain has TRBV5-4 and TRBJ2-7; D is unclear. The CDR3 has 13 residues. In germline, CDR1 is SGHNT, CDR2 YYREEE (reference sequence). Trimming cost V 4 bases and J 4 bases, with 12 bases left between them.

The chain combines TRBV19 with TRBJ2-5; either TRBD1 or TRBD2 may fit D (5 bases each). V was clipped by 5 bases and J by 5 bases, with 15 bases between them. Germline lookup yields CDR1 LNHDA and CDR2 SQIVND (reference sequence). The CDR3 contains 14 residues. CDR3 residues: CASSGTWVGETQYF. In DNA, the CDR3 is TGTGCCAGTAGTGGGACGTGGGTTGGGGAGACCCAGTACTTC. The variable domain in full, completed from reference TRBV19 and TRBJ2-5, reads DGGITQSPKYLFRKEGQNVTLSCEQNLNHDAMYWYRQDPGQGLRLIYYSQIVNDFQKGDIAEGYSVSREKKESFPLTVTSAQKNPTAFYLCASSGTWVGETQYFGPGTRLLVL.